This T cell receptor beta chain stems from a study of metastatic and nonmetastatic thyroid tumors. TCRdb used MiXCR to call clones anew from the PCR reads. The sample contains about 30,000 clones, around a quarter of which appear only once. V was cut by 5 bases and J by 6 bases, with 16 bases left in between. This CDR3 has 14 residues. The germline V gene encodes CDR1 MNHEY and CDR2 SVGAGI. This clone has more than one count but fewer than ten. Not a single patient had been given any form of treatment at any point before undergoing thyroid surgery. The sequenced sample was blood. The receptor was derived from a female donor with papillary thyroid cancer or a benign thyroid nodule (not recorded which). Some clones in this sample may be carry-over from other donors' samples. This chain links TRBV6-5 with TRBJ1-2; maybe TRBD1 (6 bases). The DNA of the CDR3 is TGTGCCAGCAGTAACCTCCAGGGGAGTGATGGCTACACCTTC. Its protein is CASSNLQGSDGYTF.